The 19 T cell receptor beta chains below were found in one sample sequenced in a study of control samples from healthy donors and cancer patients. TCRdb's copy holds only in-frame clones and misses some; the assay was immunoSEQ multiplex PCR. The data hold approximately 140,000 clones, with 93% observed a single time. The sequenced sample consisted of blood. Receptors originate from a man younger than 35 in good health.

The J gene is TRBJ2-7, the V gene TRBV7-2; 8 nucleotides agree with TRBD1. Trimming removed 1 base from V and 4 bases from J; junction bases left unmatched: 3. CDR1 is SGHTA, CDR2 FQGNSA, per germline. The length of the CDR3 is 14 residues. The CDR3 DNA reads TGTGCCAGCAGCTTAGGATGGACAGGGTACGAGCAGTACTTC. Protein sequence: CASSLGWTGYEQYF.

V and J are TRBV6-1 and TRBJ1-2; the D is unclear. CDR3 size: 14 residues. Germline V gene sequence: CDR1 MNHNS, CDR2 SASEGT. Trimming left V 2 bases short and J 4 bases short, with 11 bases between. CDR3 protein: CASSEFVGGYGYTF. The CDR3 DNA sequence: TGTGCCAGCAGTGAATTTGTGGGCGGCTATGGCTACACCTTC.

This rearrangement joins TRBV2 to TRBJ2-5; perhaps TRBD2 as D (5 bases). The CDR3 runs to 13 residues. V was shortened by 3 bases and J by 1 base, with 6 bases between the two germline ends. CDR1 and CDR2 (germline): SNHLY, FYNNEI. The chain's CDR3 is CASSERVQETQYF. The CDR3 region has the DNA TGTGCCAGCAGTGAGAGGGTCCAAGAGACCCAGTACTTC. Full variable domain (remainder filled in from reference TRBV2 and TRBJ2-5): EPEVTQTPSHQVTQMGQEVILRCVPISNHLYFYWYRQILGQKVEFLVSFYNNEISEKSEIFDDQFSVERPDGSNFTLKIRSTKLEDSAMYFCASSERVQETQYFGPGTRLLVL.

This clone was observed once. The chain carries TRBV4-2 and TRBJ2-7, with D uncertain. CDR3 length: 14 amino acids. The germline V and J ends were trimmed by 1 base and 2 bases, with 9 bases remaining between them. The germline V gene encodes CDR1 LGHNA and CDR2 YNFKEQ. The CDR3 bases are TGTGCCAGCAGCCAAGGGAGAGTTGCCTACGAGCAGTACTTC. This encodes CASSQGRVAYEQYF.

This chain connects TRBV9 to TRBJ2-3; D is possibly TRBD1 (5 bases). Germline V gene lookup returns CDR1 SGDLS and CDR2 YYNGEE. The V end was cut by 4 bases, the J end by 4 bases, with 13 bases between. This CDR3 is built from 14 residues. The DNA of the CDR3 is TGTGCCAGCAGCTCCTCGGAAGGGGCAGATACGCAGTATTTT. Its protein is CASSSSEGADTQYF.

The gene calls are TRBV7-2 and TRBJ2-2, with no clear D. With 3 bases removed from V and 4 bases from J, the gap between germline ends came to 9 bases. The CDR3 is 14 amino acids. Looked up from germline, CDR1 is SGHTA and CDR2 is FQGNSA. The chain's CDR3 is CASSFRRTTGELFF. As DNA, the CDR3 is TGTGCCAGCAGCTTCCGCCGAACCACCGGGGAGCTGTTTTTT.

This clone came up a few times. The chain is built from TRBV19 and TRBJ1-6; a weak D match, TRBD1 (5 bases). The V gene's germline CDR1 is LNHDA and CDR2 SQIVND (reference sequence). This CDR3 has 12 amino acids. Trimming took 8 bases from V and 8 from J, leaving 10 bases between them. The CDR3 DNA follows: TGTGCCAGTCGTGACAGAGATTCACCCCTCCACTTT. It translates to CASRDRDSPLHF.

In its sample, this clone was seen once. V and J are TRBV5-6 and TRBJ2-7, with 13 bases aligning to TRBD2. Germline CDR1 reads SGHDT; CDR2 reads YYEEEE. V shed 4 bases, J shed 4 bases, and the junction held 2 bases outside the gene matches. The CDR3 has 14 residues. CDR3 DNA sequence: TGTGCCAGCAGCAAGGGACTAGCGGGATACGAGCAGTACTTC. This sequence encodes CASSKGLAGYEQYF.

The chain uses TRBV7-2 and TRBJ2-2; possibly TRBD2 for D (5 bases). The V end lost 5 bases, the J end lost 8 bases, and 15 bases lay between the germline ends. The CDR3 consists of 14 residues. Germline loops: CDR1 SGHTA, CDR2 FQGNSA. As DNA, the CDR3 is TGTGCCAGCAGCCTCAAGCGGCTTGGTGGGGAGCTGTTTTTT. Its translation: CASSLKRLGGELFF.

The chain's CDR3 is CASSYGTGSGNTIYF. The DNA of the CDR3 is TGTGCCAGCAGTTACGGGACAGGGTCTGGAAACACCATATATTTT. The gene calls are TRBV6-5 and TRBJ1-3, with 9 bases identical to TRBD1. Germline values: CDR1 MNHEY, CDR2 SVGAGI. The CDR3 contains 15 residues. V gave up 2 bases and J gave up 1 base; unmatched junction bases: 0.

The gene calls are TRBV28 and TRBJ1-5, with D maybe TRBD1 (5 bases). Germline loops: CDR1 MDHEN, CDR2 SYDVKM. The CDR3 sequence is 16 residues long. V shed 6 bases and J shed 0 bases, with 15 bases lying between them. The CDR3 DNA reads TGTGCCAGCAGCATGACAGCGGTATATAGCAATCAGCCCCAGCATTTT. It codes for CASSMTAVYSNQPQHF. Filled out from reference TRBV28 and TRBJ1-5, the complete variable domain reads DVKVTQSSRYLVKRTGEKVFLECVQDMDHENMFWYRQDPGLGLRLIYFSYDVKMKEKGDIPEGYSVSREKKERFSLILESASTNQTSMYLCASSMTAVYSNQPQHFGDGTRLSIL.

The genes are TRBV2 and TRBJ2-7; 7 bases are shared with TRBD1. The CDR3 is 15 residues long. V shed 6 bases, J shed 2 bases, and the junction held 10 bases outside the gene matches. The germline V gene encodes CDR1 SNHLY and CDR2 FYNNEI. CDR3 sequence (DNA): TGTGCCAGCAGCCCCGAAGGGCAGGGGGCCTACGAGCAGTACTTC. It yields the protein CASSPEGQGAYEQYF.

The chain combines TRBV4-3 with TRBJ2-7; possibly TRBD2 for D (5 bases). In germline, CDR1 is LGHNA, CDR2 YSLEER. The CDR3 extends over 16 amino acids. Trimming pared 0 bases from V and 1 base from J, leaving 13 bases between. The CDR3 spells CASSQDRTGWSYEQYF. The CDR3 nucleotides read TGCGCCAGCAGCCAAGATCGTACGGGATGGTCCTACGAGCAGTACTTC.

The chain recombines TRBV5-1 with TRBJ1-5; 7 nucleotides line up with TRBD1. The CDR3 is 15 amino acids. The V and J ends lost 4 bases and 4 bases, in that order; junction bases with no gene match: 8. Germline CDR1 reads SGHRS; CDR2 reads YFSETQ. CDR3 sequence (DNA): TGCGCCAGCAGCGCGGGACAGACACCGAATCAGCCCCAGCATTTT. Amino acid sequence: CASSAGQTPNQPQHF.

The chain recombines TRBV6-4 with TRBJ1-2, with TRBD1 matching over 11 bases. Germline V CDR1 and CDR2: MRHNA, SNTAGT. The trim removed 6 bases at V and 4 bases at J, leaving 7 bases unmatched. The CDR3 has 15 residues. The CDR3, as DNA: TGTGCCAGCAGATTCGGACAGGGGGCCAGCTATGGCTACACCTTC. It is translated as CASRFGQGASYGYTF.

The chain is built from TRBV18 and TRBJ2-4, with 8 bases that match TRBD1. Germline V gene data show CDR1 as KGHSH and CDR2 as LQKENI. CDR3 length equals 15 residues. J was trimmed by 0 bases and V by 6 bases; bases with no gene match: 4. The CDR3 region has the DNA TGTGCCAGCTCCGGAGACAGGGGAGCCAAAAACATTCAGTACTTC. Its protein is CASSGDRGAKNIQYF.

This clone appeared a single time. The genes are TRBV10-2 and TRBJ2-7; 7 bases fit TRBD2. The CDR3 runs to 15 residues. Germline lookup yields CDR1 WSHSY and CDR2 SAAADI. V lost 6 bases and J lost 7; bases outside the gene matches: 15. Written as DNA, the CDR3 is TGCGCCAGCAGACTTACCGGGACTACCTCGAGTGAGCAGTACTTC. Translation: CASRLTGTTSSEQYF.

The CDR3 DNA follows: TGTGCCTGGAGTGAGGGCGGACAGGCGCCATATGGCTACACCTTC. Its translation is CAWSEGGQAPYGYTF. The rearrangement uses TRBV30 and TRBJ1-2; 7 bases map to TRBD1. Germline lookup yields CDR1 GTSNPN and CDR2 SVGIG (reference sequence). The CDR3 is 15 residues long. V shed 1 base and J 5 bases; nucleotides not matched to a gene: 10.

The chain carries TRBV9 and TRBJ2-1; TRBD2 might be the D (5 bases). Trimming took off 0 bases at V and 6 bases at J, with 13 bases between the two ends. In germline, CDR1 is SGDLS, CDR2 YYNGEE. The CDR3 extends over 15 amino acids. CDR3 coding DNA: TGTGCCAGCAGCGTAGGTCGGACTCCCGGCAATGAGCAGTTCTTC. This gives the protein CASSVGRTPGNEQFF.